The clone carrying this TCR beta chain is a singleton in its sample. TCRdb keeps only in-frame clones here, not all; method: immunoSEQ multiplex PCR. The profile covers about 95,000 clones, with about nine tenths appearing a single time and around 0.95% taken by the ten largest. This entry comes from a study of control samples from healthy donors and cancer patients. This CDR3 has 15 residues. Trimming took 4 bases from V and 0 from J, leaving 11 bases between them. Germline assignment: CDR1 SGDLS and CDR2 YYNGEE. The genes are TRBV9 and TRBJ1-3; no definite D call. This clonotype was obtained from a woman aged 25 to 39 in good health. The sequencing input was blood. Written as DNA, the CDR3 is TGTGCCAGCAGCCCTTTAGACGTCTCTGGAAACACCATATATTTT. As protein: CASSPLDVSGNTIYF. The full variable domain, rest sourced from reference TRBV9 and TRBJ1-3, is DSGVTQTPKHLITATGQRVTLRCSPRSGDLSVYWYQQSLDQGLQFLIQYYNGEERAKGNILERFSAQQFPDLHSELNLSSLELGDSALYFCASSPLDVSGNTIYFGEGSWLTVV.